Included here is one T cell receptor beta chain sequence, with context. Its antigen is not known. This entry belongs to a study of post-analysis software for immune sequencing data. Prepared TCR beta cDNA libraries contained unique molecular identifiers. TCRdb processed the PCR reads anew with MiXCR; each CDR3 protein has one entry. The table has a few hundred thousand distinct CDR3 sequences, 36% seen once. This CDR3 is 16 amino acids long. Germline V gene lookup returns CDR1 SEHNR and CDR2 FQNEAQ (reference sequence). V trimming: 5 bases; J trimming: 11 bases; junction bases outside the gene matches: 14. Findings and limits, study-wide: Significantly lower normalized Chao1 diversity was found in patients with multiple sclerosis relative to controls. Compared with controls, patients had more of about 5 TRBV segments, including TRBV5-6, TRBV5-1 and TRBV20-1.

The sample was blood. The chain uses TRBV7-9 and TRBJ2-5; 13 bases agree with TRBD2. The clonotype originates from a girl aged 10 to 17 with multiple sclerosis. CDR3 nucleotide sequence: TGTGCCAGCAGCCCGATACTAGCGGGAGGGAGAGATACGCAGTACTTC. Its translation: CASSPILAGGRDTQYF.